This is a list of T cell receptor beta chains from one sample in a study of OX40 agonist ivuxolimab in advanced cancers. The repertoire was sequenced with immunoSEQ multiplex PCR; TCRdb's copy has only in-frame clones and lacks some. The profile shows fewer than 70,000 clones, roughly 85% of them singletons. The specimen comprised CD4+ or CD8+ T cells sorted from blood, sampled in a trial of the OX40 agonist ivuxolimab. Receptor source: an adult with an advanced solid tumor such as melanoma, head and neck, liver or kidney cancer. CDR3s leave out the opening cysteine and the closing phenylalanine or tryptophan.

v_call: TRBV21-1
j_call: TRBJ2-7
cdr3_aa: ASSKARQGSSYEQY

v_call: TRBV6-5
j_call: TRBJ1-6
cdr3_aa: ASARTGRNSPLH

v_call: TRBV21-1
j_call: TRBJ2-7
cdr3_aa: ASRKGKRGRNYEQY

v_call: TRBV28
j_call: TRBJ2-2
cdr3_aa: ASSTPSGSDTGELF

v_call: TRBV21-1
j_call: TRBJ1-5
cdr3_aa: ARPGTAQPQH

v_call: TRBV18
j_call: TRBJ2-3
cdr3_aa: ASSPSRDRAFDVGIGTDTQY

v_call: TRBV18
j_call: TRBJ2-3
cdr3_aa: ASSPRPTASTDTQY

v_call: TRBV6-6
j_call: TRBJ2-7
cdr3_aa: ASRPRTGTASPRQY

v_call: TRBV5-1
j_call: TRBJ2-1
cdr3_aa: ASSFVAGRFYNEQF

v_call: TRBV19
j_call: TRBJ2-3
cdr3_aa: ASSTTSASDTQY

v_call: TRBV18
j_call: TRBJ2-6
cdr3_aa: ASSPQLSSGANVLT

v_call: TRBV5-4
j_call: TRBJ2-1
cdr3_aa: ASSPPSGRASNEQF

v_call: TRBV15
j_call: TRBJ1-4
cdr3_aa: ATSRRAVRDEKLF

v_call: TRBV5-1
j_call: TRBJ2-5
cdr3_aa: ASSLLRQETQY

v_call: TRBV5-1
j_call: TRBJ2-7
cdr3_aa: ASSQGTLSYEQY

v_call: TRBV11-1
j_call: TRBJ1-4
cdr3_aa: ATGQPGGKLF

v_call: TRBV5-1
j_call: TRBJ2-1
cdr3_aa: ASSGQPQGTGGGEQF

v_call: TRBV5-6
j_call: TRBJ2-5
cdr3_aa: ASNRGVQETQY

v_call: TRBV19
j_call: TRBJ1-1
cdr3_aa: ASTPGAVGNTEAF

v_call: TRBV6-6
j_call: TRBJ1-4
cdr3_aa: ASSYRIKLF

v_call: TRBV5-8
j_call: TRBJ2-7
cdr3_aa: ASSKIAGVAYEQY

v_call: TRBV5-1
j_call: TRBJ1-1
cdr3_aa: ASSLGYRDRETPAAF

v_call: TRBV25-1
j_call: TRBJ2-1
cdr3_aa: ASSGPAGLAGYNEQF

v_call: TRBV11-3
j_call: TRBJ2-7
cdr3_aa: ASTWARQGQFYEQY

v_call: TRBV30
j_call: TRBJ1-1
cdr3_aa: AWSVDLNTEAF

v_call: TRBV10-2
j_call: TRBJ2-7
cdr3_aa: ASKAGQVRHEQY

v_call: TRBV27
j_call: TRBJ2-7
cdr3_aa: ASSLRQGASYEQY

v_call: TRBV20-1
j_call: TRBJ2-5
cdr3_aa: SASQGETQY

v_call: TRBV30
j_call: TRBJ2-7
cdr3_aa: AWSVAGGYEQY

v_call: TRBV6-1
j_call: TRBJ2-7
cdr3_aa: ASSEARVAVTYEQY

v_call: TRBV19
j_call: TRBJ2-2
cdr3_aa: ASNPPGLAGNTGELF